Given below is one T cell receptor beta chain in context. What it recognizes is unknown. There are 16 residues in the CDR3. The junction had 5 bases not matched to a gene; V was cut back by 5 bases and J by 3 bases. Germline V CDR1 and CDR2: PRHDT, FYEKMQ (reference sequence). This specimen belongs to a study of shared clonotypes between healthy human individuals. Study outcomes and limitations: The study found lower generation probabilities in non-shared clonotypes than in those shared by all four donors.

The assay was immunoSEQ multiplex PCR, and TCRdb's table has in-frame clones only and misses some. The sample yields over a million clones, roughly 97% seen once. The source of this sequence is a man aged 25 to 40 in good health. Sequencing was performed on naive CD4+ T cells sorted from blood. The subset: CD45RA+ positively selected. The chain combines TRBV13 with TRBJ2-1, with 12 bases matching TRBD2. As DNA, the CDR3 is TGTGCCAGCAGCACCCGGACTAGCGGGATCTACAATGAGCAGTTCTTC. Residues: CASSTRTSGIYNEQFF.